This is a list of T cell receptor beta chains from one sample in a study of Graves' ophthalmopathy and Graves' hyperthyroidism. TCRdb independently ran MiXCR on the multiplex PCR reads; one entry per CDR3 protein. The sample contains hundreds of thousands of distinct CDR3 sequences, roughly an eighth of which appear only once. Sample: blood. Every receptor here comes from a woman younger than 45 with Graves' ophthalmopathy. CDR3s include the opening cysteine and the closing phenylalanine or tryptophan. A D gene is named only where the DNA matches it firmly. Rows may omit the clone size; those that give it use once, few, many or a size class.

many	TRBV27	NA	TRBJ2-7	CATGGASAYEQYF	TGTGCAACCGGGGGTGCTAGCGCTTACGAGCAGTACTTC
NA	TRBV12-3/TRBV12-4	NA	TRBJ1-6	CASSGDIPTNSPLHF	TGTGCCAGCAGTGGGGACATCCCCACTAATTCACCCCTCCACTTT
many	TRBV19	NA	TRBJ1-5	CASSGRGWDNQPQHF	TGTGCCAGTAGTGGCCGGGGTTGGGACAATCAGCCCCAGCATTTT
NA	TRBV5-1	NA	TRBJ1-1	CASSPPDRMNTEAFF	TGCGCCAGCTCCCCCCCGGACAGAATGAACACTGAAGCTTTCTTT
few	TRBV20-1	TRBD1	TRBJ1-1	CSTGGSTEAFF	TGCAGCACAGGGGGGAGCACTGAAGCTTTCTTT
NA	TRBV10-3	NA	TRBJ2-2	CAIQRGGGGTGELFF	TGTGCCATCCAGAGAGGCGGGGGCGGTACCGGGGAGCTGTTTTTT
many	TRBV15	NA	TRBJ2-7	CATSRDVRTYEQYF	TGTGCCACCAGCAGAGATGTCAGGACCTACGAGCAGTACTTC
few	TRBV2	NA	TRBJ1-2	CASSGTPHKYGYTF	TGTGCCAGCAGTGGAACACCCCACAAGTATGGCTACACCTTC
NA	TRBV6-5	NA	TRBJ1-6	CASSYSGRVYNSPLHF	TGTGCCAGCAGTTACTCGGGGAGAGTATATAATTCACCCCTCCACTTT
few	TRBV4-2	NA	TRBJ1-1	CASSQEGENTEAFF	TGTGCCAGCAGCCAAGAGGGGGAGAACACTGAAGCTTTCTTT
few	TRBV28	NA	TRBJ2-4	CASTLPEYIQYF	TGTGCCAGCACCCTCCCAGAATACATTCAGTACTTC
many	TRBV30	NA	TRBJ2-2	CAWSVAGAGELFF	TGTGCCTGGAGTGTCGCCGGGGCCGGGGAGCTGTTTTTT
many	TRBV27	TRBD1	TRBJ1-1	CASSYDRAYRYTEAFF	TGTGCCAGCAGTTACGACAGGGCCTACAGGTACACTGAAGCTTTCTTT
many	TRBV28	NA	TRBJ2-7	CASSGLLGPERRDEQYF	TGTGCCAGCAGTGGATTACTAGGCCCCGAGCGTCGGGACGAGCAGTACTTC
many	TRBV12-3/TRBV12-4	NA	TRBJ1-1	CASSFGGVREAFF	TGTGCCAGCAGTTTTGGGGGGGTTAGGGAAGCTTTCTTT
many	TRBV12-3/TRBV12-4	NA	TRBJ2-7	CASSFSQSYEQYF	TGTGCCAGCAGTTTTTCACAGTCCTACGAGCAGTACTTC
many	TRBV9	TRBD1	TRBJ1-2	CASSVGPGQAYGYTF	TGTGCCAGCAGCGTAGGCCCTGGACAGGCCTATGGCTACACCTTC
many	TRBV6-1	TRBD1	TRBJ2-2	CASRPGTGNTGELFF	TGTGCCAGCAGACCAGGGACAGGGAACACCGGGGAGCTGTTTTTT
many	TRBV6-1	NA	TRBJ2-4	CASSPYSLAKNIQYF	TGTGCCAGCAGTCCATACAGTTTAGCCAAAAACATTCAGTACTTC
many	TRBV19	TRBD1	TRBJ2-7	CARRRQGQYEQYF	TGTGCCAGACGTCGACAGGGTCAGTACGAGCAGTACTTC
many	TRBV28	NA	TRBJ1-1	CASSLFGRNTEAFF	TGTGCCAGCAGTTTATTTGGGAGGAACACTGAAGCTTTCTTT
many	TRBV27	TRBD1	TRBJ2-7	CASSLLVGGTGGSYEQYF	TGTGCCAGCAGTTTATTGGTTGGTGGGACAGGGGGGTCCTACGAGCAGTACTTC
few	TRBV6-5	NA	TRBJ2-7	CASSSHGVGGYEQYF	TGTGCCAGCAGTTCCCACGGGGTTGGGGGCTACGAGCAGTACTTC
many	TRBV6-5	TRBD2	TRBJ2-7	CASSYFAGGSDYEQYF	TGTGCCAGCAGTTACTTCGCGGGGGGTTCCGACTACGAGCAGTACTTC
many	TRBV20-1	TRBD2	TRBJ2-3	CSAISGADSTDTQYF	TGCAGTGCTATTAGCGGGGCAGACAGCACAGATACGCAGTATTTT
NA	TRBV4-2	NA	TRBJ2-5	CASSQDASQETQYF	TGTGCCAGCAGCCAAGACGCATCCCAAGAGACCCAGTACTTC
many	TRBV4-1	NA	TRBJ2-7	CASSQVLGTGEQYF	TGCGCCAGCAGCCAAGTGTTGGGGACGGGCGAGCAGTACTTC
many	TRBV6-1	NA	TRBJ1-2	CASRPDHVSGYTF	TGTGCCAGCCGGCCAGACCATGTCTCTGGCTACACCTTC
NA	TRBV5-6	NA	TRBJ1-1	CASSPGHITEAFF	TGTGCCAGCAGCCCGGGACACATCACTGAAGCTTTCTTT
NA	TRBV4-1	NA	TRBJ2-7	CASSQVSGAYEQYF	TGCGCCAGCAGCCAAGTCTCAGGGGCCTACGAGCAGTACTTC
NA	TRBV6-2/TRBV6-3	TRBD2	TRBJ2-7	CASSQRLAGDEQYF	TGTGCCAGCAGCCAACGACTAGCGGGAGACGAACAGTACTTC
many	TRBV10-3	NA	TRBJ2-2	CAISDSLPLIDPNTGELFF	TGTGCCATCAGTGACTCGCTACCCCTAATAGATCCGAACACCGGGGAGCTGTTTTTT
many	TRBV7-6	NA	TRBJ2-7	CASSPGTPEQYF	TGTGCCAGCAGCCCGGGGACCCCCGAGCAGTACTTC
many	TRBV27	NA	TRBJ1-5	CASSVQFNQPQHF	TGTGCCAGCAGCGTTCAGTTCAATCAGCCCCAGCATTTT
NA	TRBV6-2/TRBV6-3	NA	TRBJ2-5	CASRRSEGTQYF	TGTGCCAGCAGGCGTTCGGAGGGGACCCAGTACTTC
many	TRBV4-1	NA	TRBJ1-1	CASSQHGQMNTEAFF	TGCGCCAGCAGCCAACACGGACAGATGAACACTGAAGCTTTCTTT
many	TRBV12-3/TRBV12-4	NA	TRBJ1-1	CASSLPETTGNTEAFF	TGTGCCAGCAGTTTACCCGAAACGACGGGGAACACTGAAGCTTTCTTT
many	TRBV10-3	NA	TRBJ1-2	CAISKDPYGYTF	TGTGCCATCAGTAAGGATCCGTATGGCTACACCTTC
NA	TRBV29-1	NA	TRBJ2-7	CSALDGSYERYF	TGCAGCGCCCTGGACGGTTCCTACGAGCGGTACTTC
NA	TRBV14	NA	TRBJ2-2	CASSQGLATNTGELFF	TGTGCCAGCAGCCAAGGTCTAGCGACGAACACCGGGGAGCTGTTTTTT